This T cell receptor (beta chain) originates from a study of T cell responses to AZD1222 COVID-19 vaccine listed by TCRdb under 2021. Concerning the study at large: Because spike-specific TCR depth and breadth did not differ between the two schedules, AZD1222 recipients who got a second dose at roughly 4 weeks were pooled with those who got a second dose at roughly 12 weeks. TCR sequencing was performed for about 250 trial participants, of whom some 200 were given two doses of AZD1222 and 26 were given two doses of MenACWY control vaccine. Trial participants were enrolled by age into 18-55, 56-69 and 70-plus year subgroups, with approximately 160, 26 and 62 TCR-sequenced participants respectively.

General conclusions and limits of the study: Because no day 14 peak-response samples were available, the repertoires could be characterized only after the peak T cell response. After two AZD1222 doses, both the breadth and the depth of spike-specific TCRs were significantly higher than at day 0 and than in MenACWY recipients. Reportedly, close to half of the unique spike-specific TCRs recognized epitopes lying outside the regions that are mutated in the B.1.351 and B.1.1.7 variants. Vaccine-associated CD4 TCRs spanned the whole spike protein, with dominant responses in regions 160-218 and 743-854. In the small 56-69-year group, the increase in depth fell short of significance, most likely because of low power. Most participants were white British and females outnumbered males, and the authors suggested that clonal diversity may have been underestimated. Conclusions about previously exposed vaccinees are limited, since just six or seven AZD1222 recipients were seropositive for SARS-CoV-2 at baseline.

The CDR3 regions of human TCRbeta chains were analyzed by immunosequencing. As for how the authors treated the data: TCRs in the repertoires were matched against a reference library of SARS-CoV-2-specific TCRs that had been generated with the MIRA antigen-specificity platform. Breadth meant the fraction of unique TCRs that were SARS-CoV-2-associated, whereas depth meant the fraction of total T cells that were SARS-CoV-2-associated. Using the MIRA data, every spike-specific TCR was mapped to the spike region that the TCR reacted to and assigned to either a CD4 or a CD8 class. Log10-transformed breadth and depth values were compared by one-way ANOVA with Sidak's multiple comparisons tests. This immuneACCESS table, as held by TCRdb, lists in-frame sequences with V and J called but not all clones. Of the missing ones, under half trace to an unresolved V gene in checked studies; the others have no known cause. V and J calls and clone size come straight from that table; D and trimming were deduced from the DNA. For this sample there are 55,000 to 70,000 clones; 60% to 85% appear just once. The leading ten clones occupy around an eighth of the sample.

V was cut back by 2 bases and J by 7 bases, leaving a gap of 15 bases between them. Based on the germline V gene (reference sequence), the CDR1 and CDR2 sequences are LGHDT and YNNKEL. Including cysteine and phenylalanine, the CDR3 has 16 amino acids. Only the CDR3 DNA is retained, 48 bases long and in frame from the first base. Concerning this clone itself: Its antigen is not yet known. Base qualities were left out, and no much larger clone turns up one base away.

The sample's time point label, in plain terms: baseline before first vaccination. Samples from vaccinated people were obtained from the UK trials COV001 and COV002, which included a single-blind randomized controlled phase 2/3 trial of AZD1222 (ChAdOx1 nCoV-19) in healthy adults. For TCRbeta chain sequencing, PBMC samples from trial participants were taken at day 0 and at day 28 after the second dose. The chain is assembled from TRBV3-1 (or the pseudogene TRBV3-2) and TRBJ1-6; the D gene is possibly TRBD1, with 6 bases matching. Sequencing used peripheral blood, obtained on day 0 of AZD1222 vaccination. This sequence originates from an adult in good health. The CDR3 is CASSQRGGSKNSPLHF. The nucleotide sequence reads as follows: TGTGCCAGCAGCCAAAGGGGGGGCTCAAAAAATTCACCCCTCCACTTT.